The 21 T cell receptor beta chains reported below all come from one sample, sequenced in a study of T cells in Graves' hyperthyroidism and ophthalmopathy (dated by TCRdb to the late 2010s). Receptors were amplified or captured by multiplex PCR. Reads for this sample came from an Illumina HiSeq 2000. TCR beta CDR3 regions were amplified from RNA transcripts. A first-round RT-PCR of the TCR CDR3 used the HTBI primer set with the Qiagen OneStep RT-PCR kit. TCRdb reworked the public reads: Q25 trimming with fastp, MiXCR clone assembly, productive beta chains retained. Each entry is one CDR3 protein sequence, shown with its most common DNA and genes. The sample includes around 620,000 distinct CDR3 sequences, with 11% to 15% observed a single time. Clones ranked in the top ten supply around 7% of the sample. Sequencing input: blood. The receptors were gathered from a woman aged 18-29 years with Graves' ophthalmopathy.

This clonotype was detected only a few times. The gene calls are TRBV19 and TRBJ2-5, with 11 positions matching TRBD2. Germline V CDR1 and CDR2: LNHDA, SQIVND (reference sequence). The CDR3 runs to 18 residues. Unmatched junction bases numbered 8, after V lost 0 bases and J lost 2 bases. CDR3 nucleotides: TGTGCCAGTAGTATAGATGGGCTGCGACTAGCGGGACAAGAGACCCAGTACTTC. Its protein product is CASSIDGLRLAGQETQYF. Filled out from reference TRBV19 and TRBJ2-5, the complete variable domain reads DGGITQSPKYLFRKEGQNVTLSCEQNLNHDAMYWYRQDPGQGLRLIYYSQIVNDFQKGDIAEGYSVSREKKESFPLTVTSAQKNPTAFYLCASSIDGLRLAGQETQYFGPGTRLLVL.

The chain recombines TRBV9 with TRBJ1-5; a weak D match, TRBD1 (5 bases). Germline V lookup: CDR1 SGDLS, CDR2 YYNGEE. V shed 4 bases and J shed 1 base, with 12 bases lying between them. The CDR3 runs to 15 residues. CDR3 sequence: CASSPGGVSNQPQHF. The CDR3 bases are TGTGCCAGCAGCCCGGGAGGGGTCAGCAATCAGCCCCAGCATTTT.

This clonotype was observed a handful of times. The chain links TRBV14 to TRBJ1-1, with 11 bases identical to TRBD1. CDR1 is SGHDN, CDR2 FVKESK, per germline. This CDR3 spans 18 amino acids. After removal of 3 bases from V and 0 bases from J, the junction contained 9 bases not matched to a gene. The CDR3 here is CASSHRTGGEFLNTEAFF. CDR3 nucleotides: TGTGCCAGCAGCCACAGGACAGGGGGCGAATTTCTGAACACTGAAGCTTTCTTT.

This clonotype was recorded a few times. V gene TRBV5-1 combines with J gene TRBJ1-2; possible D gene TRBD1, 5 bases. The CDR3 has 13 amino acids. Trimming removed 0 bases at V and 5 bases at J, with 8 bases between. Germline V gives CDR1 SGHRS, CDR2 YFSETQ. For the CDR3, the DNA is TGCGCCAGCAGCTTGGGGGACTTTTATGGCTACACCTTC. Translated: CASSLGDFYGYTF.

In its sample, this clonotype was seen many times. The V and J genes are TRBV7-9 and TRBJ2-5; TRBD1 aligns across 12 bases. There are 17 residues in the CDR3. V lost 6 bases to trimming and J lost 1 base; unmatched junction nucleotides: 9. Germline V gene data show CDR1 as SEHNR and CDR2 as FQNEAQ (reference sequence). CDR3 DNA sequence: TGTGCCAGCAGTCCCGGGACAGGGGGCCCCTTCCAAGAGACCCAGTACTTC. This gives the protein CASSPGTGGPFQETQYF.

This clonotype was picked up many times. The chain couples TRBV2 to TRBJ2-7, with TRBD2 identical over 11 bases. The CDR3 is 14 residues long. Germline V gives CDR1 SNHLY, CDR2 FYNNEI. V was pared by 6 bases and J by 3 bases, with 4 bases of the junction left unmatched. CDR3 in DNA: TGTGCCAGCAGACCGGGACTAGCGGTCTACGAGCAGTACTTC. This translates into CASRPGLAVYEQYF.

This sequence joins TRBV7-9 and TRBJ1-1, with D perhaps TRBD1 (5 bases). V lost 5 bases to trimming and J lost 0 bases, with 13 bases between them. This CDR3 spans 15 amino acids. Germline V gene sequence: CDR1 SEHNR, CDR2 FQNEAQ (reference sequence). CDR3 amino acids: CASSIQVFMNTEAFF. The CDR3 DNA reads TGTGCCAGCAGCATACAGGTGTTTATGAACACTGAAGCTTTCTTT.

This clonotype was seen at least ten times. The rearrangement links TRBV27 to TRBJ1-2, with D maybe TRBD1 (5 bases). Germline assignment: CDR1 MNHEY and CDR2 SMNVEV (reference sequence). Trimming took 5 bases from V and 6 from J, leaving 22 bases between them. There are 16 residues in the CDR3. The CDR3 coding sequence is TGTGCCAGCAGTCCCTCCCCAAAACAAGGGGCCAATGGCTACACCTTC. It codes for CASSPSPKQGANGYTF.

This clonotype appeared a few times. This chain connects TRBV27 to TRBJ1-1, with a weak D call TRBD1 (6 bases). Germline V lookup: CDR1 MNHEY, CDR2 SMNVEV (reference sequence). This CDR3 contains 13 residues. V gave up 6 bases and J gave up 8 bases, with 16 bases separating them. The CDR3 DNA is TGTGCCAGCAGCTTGTTTGAGGGGGTCGAAGCTTTCTTT. It yields the protein CASSLFEGVEAFF.

This clonotype was counted a few times. V and J are TRBV20-1 and TRBJ2-6, with D unresolved. V shed 5 bases and J shed 0 bases, with 11 bases lying between them. This CDR3 has 15 residues. From germline, CDR1 is DFQATT and CDR2 SNEGSKA (reference sequence). The CDR3 bases are TGCAGTGCTCTGGACGTATACTCTGGGGCCAACGTCCTGACTTTC. Translated, it gives CSALDVYSGANVLTF.

As to this clonotype: This may be a read error, as it is one base from a much larger clone. The chain carries TRBV6-1 and TRBJ1-4; 7 bases agree with TRBD1. The germline gives CDR1 MNHNS, CDR2 SASEGT. The CDR3 consists of 14 residues. This CDR3 reads CAGSEQGRGEKLFF. The CDR3 DNA reads as TGTGCCGGCAGTGAACAGGGGAGGGGTGAAAAACTGTTTTTT.

This clonotype was recorded many times. V gene TRBV30 combines with J gene TRBJ2-7; either TRBD1 or TRBD2 may supply D (5 bases each). Trimming took 2 bases from V and 6 from J, leaving 14 bases between them. There are 13 residues in the CDR3. Germline CDR1 and CDR2: GTSNPN and SVGIG (reference sequence). CDR3 DNA: TGTGCCTGGAGTCCCGGGACGGGCCTCGAGCAGTACTTC. The encoded protein is CAWSPGTGLEQYF.

There are many counts of this clonotype. This rearrangement joins TRBV12-3 or TRBV12-4 to TRBJ2-7; 12 nucleotides line up with TRBD2. V was clipped by 5 bases and J by 2 bases; unmatched bases: 7. The CDR3 is 16 residues long. The CDR3 spells CASSEGLAGIPYEQYF. CDR3 DNA sequence: TGTGCCAGCAGTGAAGGACTAGCGGGAATCCCCTACGAGCAGTACTTC.

This clonotype was observed at least ten times. This sequence joins TRBV14 and TRBJ2-1; D is unclear. This CDR3 spans 15 amino acids. CDR1 SGHDN and CDR2 FVKESK come from the germline V gene. V was shortened by 4 bases and J by 0 bases, with 10 bases between the two germline ends. This CDR3 reads CASSRTGRSYNEQFF. CDR3 bases: TGTGCCAGCAGCCGGACGGGTCGCTCCTACAATGAGCAGTTCTTC.

V and J are TRBV24-1 and TRBJ2-3, with 10 bases aligning to TRBD1. From germline, CDR1 is KGHDR and CDR2 SFDVKD. The CDR3 spans 18 residues. The V segment lost 9 bases and the J segment 4 bases; nucleotides outside the gene matches: 18. The CDR3 nucleotides read TGTGCCACCTCCCAAAGTCTGACAGGGGGCGCGGATGCAGATACGCAGTATTTT. As protein: CATSQSLTGGADADTQYF.

This clonotype was recorded at least ten times. The chain has TRBV5-1 and TRBJ2-3; 9 bases are shared with TRBD2. The CDR3 loop spans 17 amino acids. V lost 4 bases, J lost 5 bases, and 14 bases stayed unmatched. Germline V gene lookup returns CDR1 SGHRS and CDR2 YFSETQ. The CDR3 DNA reads TGCGCCAGCAGCGTAACTAGCGGGCCTTTCACGGGAGATACGCAGTATTTT. Translated, it gives CASSVTSGPFTGDTQYF.

This clonotype was seen ten or more times. The J gene is TRBJ2-1, the V gene TRBV6-4; 8 bases are a match to TRBD2. The germline CDR1 and CDR2 sequences are MRHNA and SNTAGT. Unmatched junction bases numbered 8, after V lost 5 bases and J lost 8 bases. This CDR3 has 14 amino acids. The CDR3 DNA reads TGTGCCAGCAGTCCGGGACTAGAGGTGGATGAGCAGTTCTTC. It specifies CASSPGLEVDEQFF.

This clonotype was counted at least ten times. The J gene is TRBJ2-3, the V gene TRBV2; D gene ambiguous. Germline loops: CDR1 SNHLY, CDR2 FYNNEI. V dropped 4 bases and J dropped 0 bases, with 8 bases sitting between them. The CDR3 totals 14 residues. The DNA of the CDR3 is TGTGCCAGCAGTGGGGTGGCTAGCACAGATACGCAGTATTTT. Amino acid sequence: CASSGVASTDTQYF.

This clonotype appeared many times. V gene TRBV6-2 or TRBV6-3 combines with J gene TRBJ2-7; unclear D gene. In germline, CDR1 is MNHEY, CDR2 SVGEGT. This CDR3 spans 11 amino acids. The V end lost 6 bases, the J end lost 2 bases, and 5 bases lay between the germline ends. The CDR3 DNA follows: TGTGCCAGCAGGGATACCTACGAGCAGTACTTC. Amino acid sequence: CASRDTYEQYF.

In the case of this clonotype: A much larger clonotype is one base distant, so this may be a read error. The V call is TRBV3-1, the J call TRBJ1-4; D may be TRBD1 (5 bases). The CDR3 length is 15 residues. The germline CDR1 and CDR2 sequences are LGHDT and YNNKEL (reference sequence). V shed 2 bases and J shed 7 bases, with 14 bases lying between them. The CDR3 here is CASSQPNRGCEKLFF. As DNA, the CDR3 is TGTGCCAGCAGCCAACCTAACCGGGGGTGTGAAAAACTGTTTTTT.

This clonotype was counted ten times or more. The chain employs TRBV12-3 or TRBV12-4 and TRBJ2-5; TRBD2 agrees at 10 bases. V lost 6 bases and J lost 5; bases outside the gene matches: 15. This CDR3 region has 17 residues. The CDR3: CASSPPPFLAGVETQYF. For the CDR3, the DNA is TGTGCCAGCAGCCCCCCCCCCTTTCTAGCGGGAGTGGAGACCCAGTACTTC.